These T cell receptor beta chains were read from a single sample in a study of T cells in Graves' hyperthyroidism and ophthalmopathy. TCRdb itself ran the multiplex PCR reads through MiXCR, one entry per CDR3 protein. The sample lists about 420,000 distinct CDR3 sequences; 15% to 18% were seen once. Sequenced: blood. These receptors all stem from a woman between 18 and 29 years old with Graves' hyperthyroidism. The CDR3 runs from the conserved cysteine through the conserved F or W. Fields, in order: D gene, J gene, clone size, V gene, CDR3 DNA, CDR3 protein. A D gene is named only where the DNA matches it firmly. The size of a clone is reported for some rows only, either as once, few or many, or as a class for expanded clones.

TRBD2,TRBJ2-1,NA,TRBV9,TGTGCCAGCAGCTTTACCGGGACTAGAAATTCCCAGTTCTTC,CASSFTGTRNSQFF
NA,TRBJ1-1,NA,TRBV29-1,TGCAGCGTTGAAGTGGTCACAGGGAGGGCTGAAGCTTTCTTT,CSVEVVTGRAEAFF
TRBD1,TRBJ1-4,many,TRBV7-9,TGTGCCAGCAGCTCAACAGGGGGCGAAAAACTGTTTTTT,CASSSTGGEKLFF
NA,TRBJ1-2,once,TRBV24-1,TGTGCCACCAGTGATCCCGGGCACCGGGGCTACACCTTC,CATSDPGHRGYTF
NA,TRBJ1-5,NA,TRBV9,TGTGCCAGCAGCGAGAGGGACAACAATCAGCCCCAGCATTTT,CASSERDNNQPQHF
NA,TRBJ2-7,many,TRBV18,TGTGCCAGCTCACCTTCGAGGGACTCTTTCCACGAGCAGTACTTC,CASSPSRDSFHEQYF
NA,TRBJ1-4,few,TRBV4-1,TGCGCCAGCAGCCAAGATGGGCCCCGAGGGGCTAATGAAAAACTGTTTTTT,CASSQDGPRGANEKLFF
NA,TRBJ2-1,many,TRBV9,TGTGCCAGCAGCGGGATGGGGGCTTCCTACAATGAGCAGTTCTTC,CASSGMGASYNEQFF
NA,TRBJ1-2,NA,TRBV15,TGTGCCACCAGCAGACAGATTTCAAACTATGGCTACACCTTC,CATSRQISNYGYTF
NA,TRBJ2-1,NA,TRBV28,TGTGCCAGCAGTTCTAAGATAGCGGAGGCCTACAATGAGCAGTTCTTC,CASSSKIAEAYNEQFF
NA,TRBJ2-5,many,TRBV6-1,TGTGCCAGCAGGGCTAGCACCCAAGAGACCCAGTACTTC,CASRASTQETQYF
NA,TRBJ2-3,many,TRBV3-1,TGTGCCAGCAGCCAAGTGGCAGATACGCAGTATTTT,CASSQVADTQYF
NA,TRBJ1-2,few,TRBV5-7,TGTGCCAGCAGCTTGGGGGGCGCTTGGTATGGCTACACCTTC,CASSLGGAWYGYTF
TRBD1,TRBJ1-1,many,TRBV27,TGTGCCAGCAGTGTCAACAGGGGGAACACTGAAGCTTTCTTT,CASSVNRGNTEAFF
NA,TRBJ1-2,many,TRBV5-1,TGCGCCAGCAGCCGAATGCCGGGGGCTGGCTACACCTTC,CASSRMPGAGYTF
TRBD1,TRBJ1-1,many,TRBV7-3,TGTGCCAGCAGCACCCCTCCGCCCCTGACAGGGCGGGTTGGCACTGAAGCTTTCTTT,CASSTPPPLTGRVGTEAFF
NA,TRBJ1-2,many,TRBV5-1,TGCGCCAGCAGCTTGGATAACAGAGACTATGGCTACACCTTC,CASSLDNRDYGYTF
NA,TRBJ1-6,many,TRBV19,TGTGCCAGTAGTGTCTTCAGAGGATCACCCCTCCACTTT,CASSVFRGSPLHF
TRBD2,TRBJ2-2,few,TRBV7-9,TGTGCCAGCAGCCAAGGGACTAGCGGGACGAACACCGGGGAGCTGTTTTTT,CASSQGTSGTNTGELFF
TRBD2,TRBJ2-7,many,TRBV7-9,TGTGCCAGCAGCCCCCTTAGCGGGGGTCTCTACGAGCAGTACTTC,CASSPLSGGLYEQYF
TRBD1,TRBJ2-2,many,TRBV7-9,TGTGCCAGCAGCCCTTCGACAGGGGGGAACACCGGGGAGCTGTTTTTT,CASSPSTGGNTGELFF
TRBD1,TRBJ1-2,many,TRBV28,TGTGCCAGCAGTCAGACAGGGGCGCGGGGCTACACCTTC,CASSQTGARGYTF
TRBD1,TRBJ2-7,many,TRBV5-1,TGCGCCAGCAGCTCGGGCCCAGGGACAGGGCTCATCGTGTACGAGCAGTACTTC,CASSSGPGTGLIVYEQYF
NA,TRBJ2-7,few,TRBV12-3/TRBV12-4,TGTGCCAGCTCACCAACCCTACAGGAAACCGGCTATAGCTCCTACGAGCAGTACTTC,CASSPTLQETGYSSYEQYF
NA,TRBJ2-7,many,TRBV12-3/TRBV12-4,TGTGCCAGCAAAAGCCATGGGACAAATCCCTACGAGCAGTACTTC,CASKSHGTNPYEQYF
NA,TRBJ2-2,few,TRBV27,TGTGCCAGCATGTGGATCGGCACCGGGGAGCTGTTTTTT,CASMWIGTGELFF
NA,TRBJ2-3,NA,TRBV3-1,TGTGCCAGCAGCCAATCCTCCGGGACAGATACGCAGTATTTT,CASSQSSGTDTQYF
TRBD2,TRBJ2-3,many,TRBV7-2,TGTGCCAGCAGCTCGGGACTAGCGGGAGGGGGGGATACGCAGTATTTT,CASSSGLAGGGDTQYF
TRBD2,TRBJ2-7,NA,TRBV2,TGTGCCAGCAGTGGGGGACTAGCGGGTAACTCCTACGAGCAGTACTTC,CASSGGLAGNSYEQYF